These T cell receptor beta chains were read from a single sample in a study of T cells in Graves' hyperthyroidism and ophthalmopathy. TCRdb analysed the multiplex PCR reads with MiXCR anew, one entry per CDR3 protein. The sample yields around 600,000 distinct CDR3 sequences, 14% seen once. The sample taken for sequencing was blood. The receptors shown here come from a woman aged 18-35 years with Graves' ophthalmopathy. The CDR3 runs from the conserved cysteine through the conserved F or W. A D gene is named only where the DNA matches it firmly. Size values are once, few and many counts, or a class for expanded clones, and some rows have none.

j_call | clone_size | d_call | v_call | cdr3_nt | cdr3_aa
TRBJ2-3 | few | TRBD2 | TRBV5-1 | TGCGCCAGCAGCTTTGCGGGAGAAGGGGATACGCAGTATTTT | CASSFAGEGDTQYF
TRBJ1-1 | NA | NA | TRBV27 | TGTGCCAGCTCACCCGGCGGGCTGATAGGGGGGGTGATGAACACTGAAGCTTTCTTT | CASSPGGLIGGVMNTEAFF
TRBJ2-5 | many | NA | TRBV11-3 | TGTGCCAGCAGCTTAGGGCTCCAAGAGACCCAGTACTTC | CASSLGLQETQYF
TRBJ1-1 | many | TRBD1 | TRBV12-3/TRBV12-4 | TGTGCCAGCGGTTCACAGGGGGTGGGAACTGAAGCTTTCTTT | CASGSQGVGTEAFF
TRBJ2-1 | many | NA | TRBV20-1 | TGCAGTGTACATAGCGACAACAATGAGCAGTTCTTC | CSVHSDNNEQFF
TRBJ2-2 | NA | NA | TRBV24-1 | TGTGCCACCAGTGATTTGAGGGGAACCGGGGAGCTGTTTTTT | CATSDLRGTGELFF
TRBJ2-3 | many | NA | TRBV6-1 | TGTGCCAGCAGTACAGGGATGAATACGCAGTATTTT | CASSTGMNTQYF
TRBJ1-1 | NA | TRBD1 | TRBV10-3 | TGTGCCACACGTAAGGAGAGAGGGGGCGAGGAAGCTTTCTTT | CATRKERGGEEAFF
TRBJ1-2 | NA | NA | TRBV5-6 | TGTGCCAGCAGCCGACCGACAGATGGCTACACCTTC | CASSRPTDGYTF
TRBJ1-5 | few | NA | TRBV9 | TGTGCCAGCAGCGCGGGGGGGAGTTGGGAAGACGAGGGTCAGCCCCAGCATTTT | CASSAGGSWEDEGQPQHF
TRBJ2-1 | many | TRBD2 | TRBV7-9 | TGTGCCAGCACCCCGGCCCAAGCGGGAGGGCCTAATAATGAGCAGTTCTTC | CASTPAQAGGPNNEQFF
TRBJ1-6 | NA | NA | TRBV7-9 | TGTGCCAGCAGCCAAGGGGACCTCTATAATTCACCCCTCCACTTT | CASSQGDLYNSPLHF
TRBJ1-1 | many | NA | TRBV2 | TGTGCCAGCAGTGAAGGGACGAGCATGAACACTGAAGCTTTCTTT | CASSEGTSMNTEAFF
TRBJ1-5 | many | NA | TRBV6-2/TRBV6-3 | TGTGCCAGCAGTCGTACAGTAAGCAATCAGCCCCAGCATTTT | CASSRTVSNQPQHF
TRBJ1-1 | NA | NA | TRBV6-5 | TGTGCCAGCAGTTACGGCCACAGCCCTGAAGCTTTCTTT | CASSYGHSPEAFF
TRBJ1-1 | NA | NA | TRBV19 | TGTGCCAGTAGTCCCCAGCTTTCGGGGGGCCCCATTGGGGCTGAAGCTTTCTTT | CASSPQLSGGPIGAEAFF
TRBJ2-1 | NA | TRBD2 | TRBV19 | TGTGCCAGTACTTCCCAGCGGGACTTAGCCAATGAGCAGTTCTTC | CASTSQRDLANEQFF
TRBJ2-3 | many | NA | TRBV28 | TGTGCCAGCAGTTCCTATGGAGGGGCCAATACGCAGTATTTT | CASSSYGGANTQYF
TRBJ2-1 | few | NA | TRBV19 | TGTGCCAGTAGTTCGGAGGCAACCTACAATGAGCAGTTCTTC | CASSSEATYNEQFF
TRBJ2-5 | many | TRBD2 | TRBV12-5 | TGTGCTAGTGCCACTGGACTAGCGGTACAAGAGACCCAGTACTTC | CASATGLAVQETQYF
TRBJ2-5 | many | TRBD1 | TRBV27 | TGTGCCAGCAGTTCTGGCGACAGGGCGCGAAAGACCCAGTACTTC | CASSSGDRARKTQYF
TRBJ2-5 | many | TRBD1 | TRBV2 | TGTGCCAGCGGGACAGGAACATTTCAAGAGACCCAGTACTTC | CASGTGTFQETQYF
TRBJ1-6 | many | NA | TRBV20-1 | TGCAGTGCTAGGGAGGGGGGGAGGCCCCTCCACTTT | CSAREGGRPLHF
TRBJ2-1 | few | NA | TRBV6-2/TRBV6-3 | TGTGCCAGCAGTTACTCTGTCCCAGGGGACCTACAGTTCTTC | CASSYSVPGDLQFF
TRBJ1-1 | many | NA | TRBV7-8 | TGTGCCAGCAGCTTAGCGGGCCCTGAAGCTTTCTTT | CASSLAGPEAFF
TRBJ2-1 | many | TRBD1 | TRBV6-1 | TGTGCCAGCAGTTGGACAGGGGGAACTTACAATGAGCAGTTCTTC | CASSWTGGTYNEQFF
TRBJ1-4 | many | NA | TRBV5-8 | TGTGCCAGCAGCTTGGGAATAAGGAAAGAAAAACTGTTTTTT | CASSLGIRKEKLFF
TRBJ2-3 | many | TRBD1 | TRBV2 | TGTGCCAGCAGTGGGGCCGACAGGGCGGCTTATACGCAGTATTTT | CASSGADRAAYTQYF
TRBJ1-2 | many | NA | TRBV12-3/TRBV12-4 | TGTGCCAGCAGTTTAAGGGGAGGGGATGGCTACACCTTC | CASSLRGGDGYTF
TRBJ2-7 | many | NA | TRBV27 | TGTGCCAGCAGTTTAGGAAGGGCCGCCGAGCAGTACTTC | CASSLGRAAEQYF
TRBJ2-7 | NA | NA | TRBV10-3 | TGTGCCATCAGCCCCACTAGGGCCTACGAGCAGTACTTC | CAISPTRAYEQYF
TRBJ1-4 | NA | TRBD1 | TRBV20-1 | TGCAGTGCTAGGGCCCCGGGACAGAGAGAAAAACTGTTTTTT | CSARAPGQREKLFF
TRBJ1-1 | many | NA | TRBV2 | TGTGCCAGCAGTGGACGGGGGAACACTGAAGCTTTCTTT | CASSGRGNTEAFF
TRBJ2-3 | NA | TRBD2 | TRBV20-1 | TGCAGTGCTGGACTAGCGGGATACACAGATACGCAGTATTTT | CSAGLAGYTDTQYF
TRBJ1-2 | few | NA | TRBV7-3 | TGTGCCAGCAGCTCTGGATCGGGAGGGAATAGTGGCTACACCTTC | CASSSGSGGNSGYTF
TRBJ1-1 | many | NA | TRBV12-3/TRBV12-4 | TGTGCCAGCAGTTTTAGGATGAACACTGAAGCTTTCTTT | CASSFRMNTEAFF
TRBJ2-4 | NA | TRBD1 | TRBV27 | TGTGCCAGCAGTCTTACTGGACAGGGTATAAACATTCAGTACTTC | CASSLTGQGINIQYF
TRBJ2-1 | NA | NA | TRBV25-1 | TGTGCCAGCAGTGAATTGCCGGGCGATGAGCAGTTCTTC | CASSELPGDEQFF
TRBJ1-5 | NA | TRBD1 | TRBV29-1 | TGCAGCCACAGTGGGGACAGGGTCCGATATAGCAATCAGCCCCAGCATTTT | CSHSGDRVRYSNQPQHF